Following are 6 T cell receptor beta chains from one sample sequenced in a study of blood T cell repertoires in COVID-19. TCRdb's copy holds only in-frame clones and misses some; the assay was immunoSEQ multiplex PCR. This table has 300,000 to 350,000 clones, approximately 88% appearing once. Sequenced input: PBMCs or T cells enriched from blood (not recorded which). These receptor sequences come from a man younger than 45 who had recovered from COVID-19.

This clone was detected once. The chain recombines TRBV6-5 with TRBJ1-3; weak D call: TRBD1 (6 bases). CDR1 MNHEY and CDR2 SVGAGI come from the germline V gene. Trimming took off 2 bases at V and 3 bases at J, with 11 bases between the two ends. This CDR3 contains 15 residues. This CDR3 reads CASSYRGFDGNTIYF. The CDR3 DNA reads TGTGCCAGCAGTTACAGGGGGTTCGATGGAAACACCATATATTTT.

This chain uses TRBV27 with TRBJ1-1; possible D gene TRBD1, 6 bases. This CDR3 spans 15 amino acids. V lost 4 bases to trimming and J lost 6 bases, with 18 bases between them. The germline V gene encodes CDR1 MNHEY and CDR2 SMNVEV (reference sequence). The CDR3 here is CASSSSWGRGPEAFF. CDR3 in DNA: TGTGCCAGCAGTTCCTCTTGGGGGCGAGGGCCTGAAGCTTTCTTT.

The chain couples TRBV19 to TRBJ1-5, with D maybe TRBD1 (6 bases). Trimming took off 1 base at V and 9 bases at J, with 7 bases between the two ends. CDR1 and CDR2 (germline): LNHDA, SQIVND (reference sequence). This CDR3 region has 12 residues. The CDR3 here is CASSIVQGPQHF. The CDR3 DNA sequence: TGTGCCAGTAGTATAGTACAGGGGCCCCAGCATTTT.

The rearrangement links TRBV10-3 to TRBJ1-4; 7 bases match TRBD1. The V segment lost 2 bases and the J segment 8 bases; nucleotides outside the gene matches: 2. The CDR3 extends over 13 amino acids. Germline lookup yields CDR1 ENHRY and CDR2 SYGVKD. CDR3 sequence (DNA): TGTGCCATCAGTGAGGACAGGGTCGAAAAACTGTTTTTT. Protein: CAISEDRVEKLFF.

This clone is a singleton in its sample. CDR3 residues: CASSLLRGELFF. The DNA of the CDR3 is TGTGCCAGCAGCTTACTCCGCGGGGAGCTGTTTTTT. The chain joins TRBV7-3 to TRBJ2-2; D unresolved. Germline CDR1 SGHTA, CDR2 FQGTGA. CDR3 length equals 12 residues. Trimming cost V 2 bases and J 7 bases, with 5 bases left between them.

The gene calls are TRBV5-1 and TRBJ2-6, with no clear D. Germline CDR1 SGHRS, CDR2 YFSETQ. The CDR3 covers 15 residues. Trimming cost V 4 bases and J 0 bases, with 8 bases left between them. Here the CDR3 DNA reads TGCGCCAGCAGCCGACGGGTCTCTGGGGCCAACGTCCTGACTTTC. Translation: CASSRRVSGANVLTF. The whole variable domain, remainder taken from reference TRBV5-1 and TRBJ2-6, is KAGVTQTPRYLIKTRGQQVTLSCSPISGHRSVSWYQQTPGQGLQFLFEYFSETQRNKGNFPGRFSGRQFSNSRSEMNVSTLELGDSALYLCASSRRVSGANVLTFGAGSRLTVL.